One sample yielded the 15 T cell receptor beta chains listed below, sequenced in a study of T-cell reconstitution after alpha-beta-depleted transplantation in children. For TCRbeta, the library was prepared with unique molecular identifiers. TCRdb used MiXCR to reprocess the PCR reads, holding one entry per CDR3 protein. Of over 45,000 distinct CDR3 sequences in the sample, around 40% were seen once. This specimen was PBMCs, mostly from graft donor cells, taken 360 days after TCRalphabeta/CD19-depleted stem cell transplant. The receptors here all came from a male patient between 10 and 17 years old who had a stem cell transplant for acute lymphoblastic leukemia, so the T cells may come from the graft donor.

The chain recombines TRBV12-3 or TRBV12-4 with TRBJ2-7; 9 bases fit TRBD1. There are 15 residues in the CDR3. Trimming removed 4 bases from V and 6 bases from J; junction bases left unmatched: 10. CDR3 residues: CASSSRGDRAGEQYF. As DNA, the CDR3 is TGTGCCAGCAGTTCCCGAGGGGACAGGGCGGGCGAGCAGTACTTC.

This clonotype was seen only a few times. The chain links TRBV10-3 to TRBJ1-3, with D hard to call. The CDR3 is 13 residues long. V was pared by 3 bases and J by 4 bases, with 7 bases between. Germline-derived CDR1 and CDR2 are ENHRY and SYGVKD. CDR3 DNA: TGTGCCATCAGTGACCCTAACGGAAACACCATATATTTT. As protein: CAISDPNGNTIYF.

This clonotype was seen a handful of times. The CDR3 nucleotides are TGTGCCAGCAGTTCGGTAAATCAGCCCCAGCATTTT. Translation gives CASSSVNQPQHF. This chain links TRBV28 with TRBJ1-5; D uncertain. CDR1 is MDHEN and CDR2 is SYDVKM in the germline V gene. The CDR3 is 12 amino acids. V was trimmed by 4 bases and J by 4 bases, leaving 5 bases between them.

This clonotype occurred a few times. The chain employs TRBV12-3 or TRBV12-4 and TRBJ2-3; D ambiguous. V lost 3 bases and J lost 6, with 4 bases in between. This CDR3 region has 11 residues. The CDR3 loop reads CASSFSDTQYF. The CDR3 region has the DNA TGTGCCAGCAGTTTTTCGGATACGCAGTATTTT.

This chain connects TRBV6-1 to TRBJ2-2; 8 bases fit TRBD2. This CDR3 is 15 amino acids long. Germline CDR1 reads MNHNS; CDR2 reads SASEGT. V was clipped by 6 bases and J by 3 bases; unmatched bases: 6. The CDR3 bases are TGTGCCAGCAGCCCCGGGACTAGGGACACCGGGGAGCTGTTTTTT. Amino acids: CASSPGTRDTGELFF.

V and J are TRBV20-1 and TRBJ2-3, with 8 bases lining up with TRBD2. This CDR3 has 13 residues. With V trimmed by 4 bases and J by 4 bases, 4 bases remained unmatched. CDR1 and CDR2 (germline): DFQATT, SNEGSKA (reference sequence). CDR3 in amino acids: CSAMNGGADTQYF. CDR3 coding DNA: TGCAGTGCTATGAACGGGGGGGCAGATACGCAGTATTTT.

The chain uses TRBV7-2 and TRBJ1-5; possible D gene TRBD1, 6 bases. Germline V gene lookup returns CDR1 SGHTA and CDR2 FQGNSA. The CDR3 has 15 amino acids. Trimming removed 2 bases at V and 0 bases at J, with 8 bases between. CDR3 amino acids: CASSLRGGSNQPQHF. Written as DNA, the CDR3 is TGTGCCAGCAGCTTAAGGGGGGGTAGCAATCAGCCCCAGCATTTT.

The V and J genes are TRBV28 and TRBJ1-1, with 7 bases lining up with TRBD1. The length of the CDR3 is 15 residues. CDR1 and CDR2 (germline): MDHEN, SYDVKM. V trimming: 6 bases; J trimming: 1 base; junction bases outside the gene matches: 8. CDR3 DNA sequence: TGTGCCAGCAGCAGGGGGGTGGGATGGAACACTGAAGCTTTCTTT. Encoded protein: CASSRGVGWNTEAFF. Complete variable domain (other parts from reference TRBV28 and TRBJ1-1): DVKVTQSSRYLVKRTGEKVFLECVQDMDHENMFWYRQDPGLGLRLIYFSYDVKMKEKGDIPEGYSVSREKKERFSLILESASTNQTSMYLCASSRGVGWNTEAFFGQGTRLTVV.

The rearrangement uses TRBV20-1 and TRBJ2-2; 7 bases line up with TRBD2. This CDR3 contains 15 residues. The junction had 7 bases not matched to a gene; V was cut back by 1 base and J by 5 bases. The V gene's germline CDR1 is DFQATT and CDR2 SNEGSKA (reference sequence). The CDR3 protein is CSARGGLSGTGELFF. CDR3 in DNA: TGCAGTGCTAGAGGGGGACTATCCGGGACCGGGGAGCTGTTTTTT.

The chain has TRBV27 and TRBJ2-4; TRBD1 matches at 7 bases. V dropped 5 bases and J dropped 2; count of bases not matched to a gene: 9. Looked up from germline, CDR1 is MNHEY and CDR2 is SMNVEV (reference sequence). This CDR3 is built from 16 residues. The CDR3 region is CASSHRQGWTKNIQYF. The CDR3 nucleotides are TGTGCCAGCAGTCACCGACAGGGATGGACCAAAAACATTCAGTACTTC.

This clonotype was seen only once. The V call is TRBV10-3, the J call TRBJ2-3; D might be TRBD1 (6 bases). The germline V gene encodes CDR1 ENHRY and CDR2 SYGVKD. The V end lost 3 bases, the J end lost 0 bases, and 10 bases lay between the germline ends. CDR3 size: 15 residues. The CDR3 sequence: CAISDLGASTDTQYF. CDR3 coding DNA: TGTGCCATCAGTGATCTGGGGGCGAGCACAGATACGCAGTATTTT.

The chain employs TRBV3-1 and TRBJ2-7; D remains ambiguous. This CDR3 is built from 15 residues. Per the germline V gene, CDR1 is LGHDT and CDR2 is YNNKEL (reference sequence). V lost 0 bases to trimming and J lost 7 bases, with 16 bases between them. The CDR3 sequence: CASSQENREQDEQYF. CDR3 coding DNA: TGTGCCAGCAGCCAAGAAAATCGTGAGCAGGATGAGCAGTACTTC.

V is TRBV7-2 and J is TRBJ1-2; 7 bases line up with TRBD1. V was pared by 4 bases and J by 5 bases, with 4 bases of the junction left unmatched. The germline V gene encodes CDR1 SGHTA and CDR2 FQGNSA. The CDR3 loop spans 13 amino acids. The DNA of the CDR3 is TGTGCCAGCAGCTCCCGGGACAGATATGGCTACACCTTC. Protein product: CASSSRDRYGYTF.

This clonotype was observed a few times. J is TRBJ2-1 and V is TRBV7-3; 8 nucleotides align to TRBD2. This CDR3 contains 17 residues. Germline-derived CDR1 and CDR2 are SGHTA and FQGTGA. V shed 2 bases and J 0 bases; nucleotides not matched to a gene: 6. Written as DNA, the CDR3 is TGTGCCAGCAGCTTAGTCCGGAGCGGGGGCTCCTACAATGAGCAGTTCTTC. Its protein product is CASSLVRSGGSYNEQFF.

The J gene is TRBJ2-7, the V gene TRBV29-1; D call uncertain. Germline V CDR1 and CDR2: SQVTM, ANQGSEA. V was cut by 4 bases and J by 4 bases, with 11 bases left in between. The CDR3 runs 12 residues. The CDR3 DNA reads as TGCAGCGTTGCACTCGGTTCTTACGAGCAGTACTTC. Protein product: CSVALGSYEQYF.